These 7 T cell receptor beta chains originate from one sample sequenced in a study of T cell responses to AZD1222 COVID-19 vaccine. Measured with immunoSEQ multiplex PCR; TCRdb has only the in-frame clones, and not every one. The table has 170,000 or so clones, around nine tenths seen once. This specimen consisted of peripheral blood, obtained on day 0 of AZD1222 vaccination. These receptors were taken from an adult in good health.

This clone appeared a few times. The CDR3 nucleotides read TGTGCCAGCAGCTTCCCCGGCGGGGAGCTGTTTTTT. Encoded protein: CASSFPGGELFF. The rearrangement joins TRBV11-2 to TRBJ2-2; no clear D. The CDR3 length is 12 residues. V was clipped by 3 bases and J by 7 bases, with 6 bases between them. Germline-derived CDR1 and CDR2 are SGHAT and FQNNGV.

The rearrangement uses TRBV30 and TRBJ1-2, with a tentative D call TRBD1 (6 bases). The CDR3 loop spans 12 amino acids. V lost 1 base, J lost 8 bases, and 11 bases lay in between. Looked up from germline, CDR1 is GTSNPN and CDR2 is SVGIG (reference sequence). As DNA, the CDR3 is TGTGCCTGGAGTGCCACAGGGATCGGCTACACCTTC. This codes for CAWSATGIGYTF.

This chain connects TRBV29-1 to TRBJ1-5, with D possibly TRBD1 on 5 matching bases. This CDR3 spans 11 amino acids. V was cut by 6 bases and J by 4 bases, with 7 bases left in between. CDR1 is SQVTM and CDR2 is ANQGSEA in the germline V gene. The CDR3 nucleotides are TGCAGCGTCGGGGGAAATCAGCCCCAGCATTTT. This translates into CSVGGNQPQHF.

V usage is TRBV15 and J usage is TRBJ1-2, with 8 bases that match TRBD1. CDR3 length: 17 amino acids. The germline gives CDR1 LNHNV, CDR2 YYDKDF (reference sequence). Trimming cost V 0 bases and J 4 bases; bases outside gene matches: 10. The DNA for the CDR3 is TGTGCCACCAGCAGAGATCTAGGGACAGGCAAAACCTATGGCTACACCTTC. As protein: CATSRDLGTGKTYGYTF. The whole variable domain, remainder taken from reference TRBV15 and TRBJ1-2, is DAMVIQNPRYQVTQFGKPVTLSCSQTLNHNVMYWYQQKSSQAPKLLFHYYDKDFNNEADTPDNFQSRRPNTSFCFLDIRSPGLGDTAMYLCATSRDLGTGKTYGYTFGSGTRLTVV.

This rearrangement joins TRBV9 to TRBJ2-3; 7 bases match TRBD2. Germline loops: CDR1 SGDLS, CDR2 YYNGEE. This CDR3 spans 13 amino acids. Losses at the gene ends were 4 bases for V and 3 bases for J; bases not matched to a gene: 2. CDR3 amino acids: CASSRGGTDTQYF. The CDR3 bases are TGTGCCAGCAGCCGGGGAGGGACAGATACGCAGTATTTT.

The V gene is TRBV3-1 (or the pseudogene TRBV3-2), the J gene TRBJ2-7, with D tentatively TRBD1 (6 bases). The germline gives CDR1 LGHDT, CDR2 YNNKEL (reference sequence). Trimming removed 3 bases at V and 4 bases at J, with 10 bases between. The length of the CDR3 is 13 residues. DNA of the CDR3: TGTGCCAGCAGCCAGTTACAGGGATACGAGCAGTACTTC. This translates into CASSQLQGYEQYF.

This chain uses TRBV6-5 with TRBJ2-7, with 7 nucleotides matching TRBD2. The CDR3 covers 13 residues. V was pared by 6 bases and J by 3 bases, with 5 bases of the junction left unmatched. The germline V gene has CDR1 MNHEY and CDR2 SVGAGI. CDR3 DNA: TGTGCCAGCAGCCCCGGGGGGATCTACGAGCAGTACTTC. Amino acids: CASSPGGIYEQYF.